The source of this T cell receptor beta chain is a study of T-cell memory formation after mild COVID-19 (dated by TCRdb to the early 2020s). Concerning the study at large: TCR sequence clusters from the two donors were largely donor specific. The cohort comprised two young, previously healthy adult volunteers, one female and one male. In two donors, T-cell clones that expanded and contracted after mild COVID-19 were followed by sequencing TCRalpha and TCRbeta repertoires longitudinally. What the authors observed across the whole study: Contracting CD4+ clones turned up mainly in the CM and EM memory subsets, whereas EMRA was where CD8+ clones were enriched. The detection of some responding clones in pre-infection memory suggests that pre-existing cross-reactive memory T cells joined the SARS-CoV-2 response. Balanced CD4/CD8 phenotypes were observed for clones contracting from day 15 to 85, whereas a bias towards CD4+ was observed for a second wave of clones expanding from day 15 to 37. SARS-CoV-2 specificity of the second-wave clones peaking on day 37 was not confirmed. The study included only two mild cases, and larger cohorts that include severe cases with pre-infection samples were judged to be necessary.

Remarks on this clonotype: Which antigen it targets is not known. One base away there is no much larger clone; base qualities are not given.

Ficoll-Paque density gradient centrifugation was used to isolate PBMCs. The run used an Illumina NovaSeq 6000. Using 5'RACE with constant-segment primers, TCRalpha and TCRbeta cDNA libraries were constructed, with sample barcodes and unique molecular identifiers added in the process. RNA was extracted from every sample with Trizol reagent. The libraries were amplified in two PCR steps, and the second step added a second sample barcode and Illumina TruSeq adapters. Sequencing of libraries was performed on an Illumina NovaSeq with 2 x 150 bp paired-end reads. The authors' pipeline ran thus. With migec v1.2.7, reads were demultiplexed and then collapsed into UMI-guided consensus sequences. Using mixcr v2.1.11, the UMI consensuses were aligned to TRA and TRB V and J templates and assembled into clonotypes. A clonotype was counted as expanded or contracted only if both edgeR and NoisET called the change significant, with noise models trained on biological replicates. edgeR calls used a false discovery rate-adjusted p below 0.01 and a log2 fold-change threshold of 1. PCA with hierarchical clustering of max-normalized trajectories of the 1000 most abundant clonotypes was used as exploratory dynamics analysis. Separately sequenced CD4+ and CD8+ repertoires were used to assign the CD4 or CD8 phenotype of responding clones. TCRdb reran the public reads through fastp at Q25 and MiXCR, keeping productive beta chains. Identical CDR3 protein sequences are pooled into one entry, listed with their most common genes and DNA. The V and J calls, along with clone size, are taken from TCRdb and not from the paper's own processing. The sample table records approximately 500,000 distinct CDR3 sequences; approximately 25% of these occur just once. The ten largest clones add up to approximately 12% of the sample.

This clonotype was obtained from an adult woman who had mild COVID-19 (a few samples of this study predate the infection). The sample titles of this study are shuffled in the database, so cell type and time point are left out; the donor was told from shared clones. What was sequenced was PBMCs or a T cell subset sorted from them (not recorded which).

The DNA sequence reads TGCGCCAGCAGCAATCAGGGGTCTAGCCCTGTCCAAGAGACCCAGTACTTC. This yields the protein CASSNQGSSPVQETQYF. The sequence is built from TRBV5-1 and TRBJ2-5; a weak D assignment points to TRBD1 (6 bases agree). The trim is 4 bases for V and 1 base for J, with a gap of 20 bases between the germline ends. There are 17 amino acids in the CDR3, from cysteine to phenylalanine inclusive. The kept DNA is CDR3 alone, 51 bases in frame from the first base. According to the germline V gene, CDR1 reads SGHRS and CDR2 reads YFSETQ. Supplemented by the reference TRBV5-1 and TRBJ2-5 proteins around the CDR3, the complete variable domain is KAGVTQTPRYLIKTRGQQVTLSCSPISGHRSVSWYQQTPGQGLQFLFEYFSETQRNKGNFPGRFSGRQFSNSRSEMNVSTLELGDSALYLCASSNQGSSPVQETQYFGPGTRLLVL.